This T cell receptor (beta chain) originates from a study of blood T cells in healthy people across ages. Findings and limits, study-wide: When one million T cells were used, diversity estimates were thought to be underestimates.

Primed by a sample-barcoded 5' primer and a J-beta primer mix, a second PCR proceeded for 7 to 11 cycles. TCRdb used MiXCR to reprocess the 5' RACE reads, holding one entry per CDR3 protein. This repertoire shows about 800,000 distinct CDR3 sequences, about 62% found once; its top ten account for around 22%. In its sample, this clonotype was seen once. The antigen is undetermined. The sample was blood. The sequence came from a man aged 25 to 45 in good health.

Written as DNA, the CDR3 is TGCAGTGCTAGAAATAGACTAGCGGGGAGTTACGAGCAGTACTTC. Amino acids: CSARNRLAGSYEQYF. V is TRBV20-1 and J is TRBJ2-7; 11 bases match TRBD2. CDR3 size: 15 residues. CDR1 is DFQATT and CDR2 is SNEGSKA in the germline V gene (reference sequence). The V gene end was trimmed by 2 bases and the J gene end by 4 bases; junction bases not matched to a gene: 7.